Listed below are T cell receptor beta chains from one sample, sequenced in a study of blood T cell repertoires in COVID-19. Clones were sequenced by immunoSEQ multiplex PCR, and TCRdb holds only the in-frame ones, with some missing. The profile shows about 180,000 clones, approximately 83% of them singletons. The sequenced material came from peripheral blood. The receptors shown here come from a woman between 35 and 50 years old with COVID-19, enrolled during active disease. The CDR3 runs from the conserved cysteine through the conserved F or W. The D gene is left open where the match is weak. The listing skips clone size in some rows; elsewhere it reads once, few, many or a size class.

V gene	J gene	D gene	clone size	CDR3 protein	CDR3 DNA
TRBV19	TRBJ1-2	-	-	CASSAPRPAGYGYTF	TGTGCCAGTAGTGCCCCCAGGCCCGCGGGCTATGGCTACACCTTC
TRBV2	TRBJ2-4	-	-	CASKRVGENIQYF	TGTGCCAGCAAGCGGGTGGGGGAAAACATTCAGTACTTC
TRBV11-1	TRBJ2-7	-	-	CASSLVAEQYF	TGTGCCAGCAGCTTAGTAGCCGAGCAGTACTTC
TRBV27	TRBJ1-2	TRBD1	once	CASSFTDRVSGYTF	TGTGCCAGCAGTTTTACGGACAGGGTTTCTGGCTACACCTTC
TRBV3-1/TRBV3-2	TRBJ2-5	-	-	CASWALYQETQYF	TGTGCCAGCTGGGCTTTGTACCAAGAGACCCAGTACTTC
TRBV7-3	TRBJ2-5	-	-	CASSPMAEFETQYF	TGTGCCAGCAGCCCAATGGCTGAATTCGAGACCCAGTACTTC
TRBV9	TRBJ1-2	TRBD1	-	CASSGGTDYGYTF	TGTGCCAGCAGCGGCGGGACAGACTATGGCTACACCTTC
TRBV10-1	TRBJ2-7	-	-	CASSKDSARASEQYF	TGCGCCAGCAGTAAAGACAGCGCACGAGCCTCGGAGCAGTACTTC
TRBV7-3	TRBJ1-2	TRBD1	-	CASSQTGVGDGYTF	TGTGCCAGCAGCCAGACAGGGGTGGGGGATGGCTACACCTTC
TRBV6-5	TRBJ2-2	TRBD1	-	CASRKTGGNTGELFF	TGTGCCAGCAGAAAGACAGGGGGAAACACCGGGGAGCTGTTTTTT
TRBV3-1/TRBV3-2	TRBJ1-5	-	-	CASTAGTGGQPQHF	TGTGCCAGCACTGCCGGGACCGGGGGTCAGCCCCAGCATTTT
TRBV28	TRBJ2-1	-	-	CASRGPWNEQFF	TGTGCCAGTAGGGGCCCATGGAATGAGCAGTTCTTC
TRBV15	TRBJ2-7	-	-	CATSPGTPPHEQYF	TGTGCCACCAGCCCTGGGACACCCCCTCACGAGCAGTACTTC
TRBV10-3	TRBJ1-3	-	-	CAINRGDTIYF	TGTGCCATCAACCGGGGGGACACCATATATTTT
TRBV5-5	TRBJ1-3	TRBD1	-	CASSVEGRTGRNTIYF	TGTGCCAGCAGCGTGGAAGGCCGGACAGGGAGAAACACCATATATTTT
TRBV27	TRBJ1-2	-	once	CASSLSPQGGGYTF	TGTGCCAGCAGTTTATCTCCCCAGGGTGGTGGCTACACCTTC
TRBV5-6	TRBJ1-1	-	-	CASSLVGVGTEAFF	TGTGCCAGCAGCTTGGTAGGGGTGGGCACTGAAGCTTTCTTT
TRBV9	TRBJ1-4	-	many	CASSDRAGEKLFF	TGTGCCAGCAGCGACAGGGCAGGCGAAAAACTGTTTTTT
TRBV9	TRBJ1-2	TRBD1	few	CASSGQGTFNYGYTF	TGTGCCAGCAGCGGACAGGGGACGTTCAACTATGGCTACACCTTC
TRBV6-5	TRBJ2-1	TRBD2	-	CASSYGTSGIYEQFF	TGTGCCAGCAGTTATGGGACTAGCGGGATCTATGAGCAGTTCTTC
TRBV5-4	TRBJ2-7	-	-	CASSFVDSYEQYF	TGTGCCAGCAGCTTCGTGGACAGCTACGAGCAGTACTTC
TRBV24-1	TRBJ1-6	-	-	CATSDPFDITDSPLHF	TGTGCCACCAGTGATCCCTTCGACATTACCGACTCACCCCTCCACTTT
TRBV28	TRBJ2-5	TRBD2	-	CASSFKAGGETQYF	TGTGCCAGCAGTTTCAAGGCGGGGGGGGAGACCCAGTACTTC
TRBV18	TRBJ2-7	-	-	CASSPRTLAYEQYF	TGTGCCAGCTCACCACGGACTTTGGCCTACGAGCAGTACTTC